This TCR beta chain was captured in a study of shared clonotypes between healthy human individuals. The table came from immunoSEQ multiplex PCR; TCRdb's copy has only in-frame clones and leaves some out. The profile shows some 2,500,000 clones, around 92% of them singletons. Sequenced sample: naive CD4+ T cells from PBMCs. The subset here: CD45RA+ positively selected. This receptor was taken from a man aged 18 to 29 in good health. Some clones in this sample may be carry-over from other donors' samples.

Here the CDR3 reads CASSVDTNTEAFF. In nucleotides, the CDR3 is TGTGCCAGCAGTGTAGACACGAACACTGAAGCTTTCTTT. The V call is TRBV6-5, the J call TRBJ1-1; no definite D call. There are 13 residues in the CDR3. V lost 5 bases and J 1 base, leaving 8 bases between the germline ends. Germline CDR1 and CDR2: MNHEY and SVGAGI.